This TCR beta chain is from a study of cytomegalovirus exposure and HLA in healthy donors. The study, taken as a whole, reports: Cytomegalovirus status was reportedly diagnosed by the classifier with high sensitivity and specificity.

The donors were members of the validation cohort comprising approximately 110 subjects, separate from the approximately 700-subject first cohort. In the case of this clone: The antigen remains unidentified.

Clones were read by immunoSEQ multiplex PCR, and TCRdb kept only the in-frame ones, dropping some. The profile shows a few hundred thousand clones, around 89% of them singletons. CDR1 and CDR2 (germline): SGHRS, YFSETQ. J gave up 2 bases and V 1 base, and 1 base lay outside the gene matches. This CDR3 contains 15 residues. The clonotype originates from a woman aged 18-29 years in good health and CMV-seronegative. The chain carries TRBV5-1 and TRBJ2-1; 9 nucleotides align to TRBD1. The sequenced sample consisted of PBMCs. The CDR3 loop is CASSLYRGPYNEQFF. The CDR3 nucleotides read TGCGCCAGCAGCTTGTACAGGGGGCCCTACAATGAGCAGTTCTTC.